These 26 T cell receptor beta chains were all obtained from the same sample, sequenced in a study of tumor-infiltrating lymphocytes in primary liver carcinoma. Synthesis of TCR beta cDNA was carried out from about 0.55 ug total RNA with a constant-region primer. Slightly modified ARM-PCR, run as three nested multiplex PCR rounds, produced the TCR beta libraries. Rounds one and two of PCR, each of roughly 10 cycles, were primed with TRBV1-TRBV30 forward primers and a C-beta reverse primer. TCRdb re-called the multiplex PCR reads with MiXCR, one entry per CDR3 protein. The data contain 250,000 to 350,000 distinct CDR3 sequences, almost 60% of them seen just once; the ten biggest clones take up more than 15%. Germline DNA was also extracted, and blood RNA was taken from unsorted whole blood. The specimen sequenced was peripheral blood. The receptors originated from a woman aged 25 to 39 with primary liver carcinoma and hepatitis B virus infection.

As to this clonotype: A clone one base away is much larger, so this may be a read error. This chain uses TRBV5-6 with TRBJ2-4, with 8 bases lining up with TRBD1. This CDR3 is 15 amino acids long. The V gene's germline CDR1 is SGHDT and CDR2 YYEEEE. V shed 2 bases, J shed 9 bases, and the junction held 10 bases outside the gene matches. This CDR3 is CASSFRQGKRSIQYF. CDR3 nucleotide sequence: TGTGCCAGCAGCTTCCGACAGGGGAAGCGGAGCATTCAGTACTTC.

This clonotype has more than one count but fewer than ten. The CDR3 DNA reads TGTGCCAGCAGCTTGGAACGCCGCACAGATACGCAGTATTTT. Protein sequence: CASSLERRTDTQYF. The chain combines TRBV5-8 with TRBJ2-3; D remains ambiguous. Per the germline V gene, CDR1 is SGHTS and CDR2 is YDEGEE. This CDR3 region has 14 residues. Trimming took 0 bases from V and 1 from J, leaving 6 bases between them.

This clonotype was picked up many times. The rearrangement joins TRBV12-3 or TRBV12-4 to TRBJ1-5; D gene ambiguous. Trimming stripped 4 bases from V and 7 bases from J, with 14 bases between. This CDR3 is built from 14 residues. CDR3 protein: CASSSQGNGQPQHF. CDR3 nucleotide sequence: TGTGCCAGCAGTTCACAAGGGAATGGGCAGCCCCAGCATTTT.

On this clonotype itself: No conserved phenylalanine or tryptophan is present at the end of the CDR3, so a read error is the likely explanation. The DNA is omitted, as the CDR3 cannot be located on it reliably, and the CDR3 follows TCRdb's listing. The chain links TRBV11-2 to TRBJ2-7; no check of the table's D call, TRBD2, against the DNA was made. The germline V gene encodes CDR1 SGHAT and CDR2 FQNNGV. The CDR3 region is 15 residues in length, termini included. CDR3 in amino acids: CTSSLAGTSGLLVYY.

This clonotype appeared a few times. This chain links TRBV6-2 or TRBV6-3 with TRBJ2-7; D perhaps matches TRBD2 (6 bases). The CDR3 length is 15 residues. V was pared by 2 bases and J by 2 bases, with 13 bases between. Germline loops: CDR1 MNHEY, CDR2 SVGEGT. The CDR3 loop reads CASSYLGSGPYEQYF. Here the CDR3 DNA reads TGTGCCAGCAGTTACCTGGGTAGCGGCCCCTACGAGCAGTACTTC.

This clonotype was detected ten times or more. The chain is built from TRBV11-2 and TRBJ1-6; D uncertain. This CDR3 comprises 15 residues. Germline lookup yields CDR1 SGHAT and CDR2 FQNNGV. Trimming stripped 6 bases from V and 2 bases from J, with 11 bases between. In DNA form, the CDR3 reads TGTGCCAGCAGGACCTCCGGGACCTATAATTCACCCCTCCACTTT. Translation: CASRTSGTYNSPLHF.

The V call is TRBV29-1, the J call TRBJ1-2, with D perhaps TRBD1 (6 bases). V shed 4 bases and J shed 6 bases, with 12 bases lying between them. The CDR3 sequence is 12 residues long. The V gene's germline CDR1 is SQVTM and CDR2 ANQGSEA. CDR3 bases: TGCAGCGTTGGGGGGCCAAACCATGGCTACACCTTC. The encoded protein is CSVGGPNHGYTF.

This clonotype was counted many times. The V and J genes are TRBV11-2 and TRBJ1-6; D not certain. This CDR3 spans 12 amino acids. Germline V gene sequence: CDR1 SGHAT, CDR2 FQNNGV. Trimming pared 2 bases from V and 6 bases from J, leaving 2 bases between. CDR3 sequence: CASSLTNSPLHF. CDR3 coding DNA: TGTGCCAGCAGCTTAACTAATTCACCCCTCCACTTT.

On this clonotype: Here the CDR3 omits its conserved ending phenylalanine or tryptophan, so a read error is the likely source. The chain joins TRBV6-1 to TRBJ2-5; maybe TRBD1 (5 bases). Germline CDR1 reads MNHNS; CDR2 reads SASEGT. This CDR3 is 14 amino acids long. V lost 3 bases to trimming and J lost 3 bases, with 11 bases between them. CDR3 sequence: CASSDADKEETQYL. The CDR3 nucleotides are TGTGCCAGCAGTGATGCGGACAAGGAAGAGACCCAGTACTTA.

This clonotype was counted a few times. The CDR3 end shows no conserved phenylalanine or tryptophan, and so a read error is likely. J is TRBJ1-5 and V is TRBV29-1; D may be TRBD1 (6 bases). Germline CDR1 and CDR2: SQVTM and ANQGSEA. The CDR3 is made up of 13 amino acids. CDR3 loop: CSVVGQINQPQHL. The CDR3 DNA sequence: TGCAGTGTTGTCGGACAGATCAATCAGCCCCAGCATCTT.

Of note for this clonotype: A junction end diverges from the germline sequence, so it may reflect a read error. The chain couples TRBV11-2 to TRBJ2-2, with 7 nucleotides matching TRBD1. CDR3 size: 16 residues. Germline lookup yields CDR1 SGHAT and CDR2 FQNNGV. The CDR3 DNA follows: TGTGCCAGCTGCCTAAGGGACAGATCGAACACAGGGGAGCTGTTTTTT. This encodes CASCLRDRSNTGELFF. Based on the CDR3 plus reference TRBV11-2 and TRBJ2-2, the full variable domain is EAGVAQSPRYKIIEKRQSVAFWCNPISGHATLYWYQQILGQGPKLLIQFQNNGVVDDSQLPKDRFSAERLKGVDSTLKIQPAKLEDSAVYLCASCLRDRSNTGELFFGEGSRLTVL.

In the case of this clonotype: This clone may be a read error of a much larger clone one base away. The CDR3 sequence is CASKREDNSLLHF. CDR3 nucleotide sequence: TGTGCCAGCAAGAGGGAGGATAATTCACTCCTCCACTTT. The chain joins TRBV6-1 to TRBJ1-6; D is unclear. CDR3 length equals 13 residues. CDR1 is MNHNS, CDR2 SASEGT, per germline.

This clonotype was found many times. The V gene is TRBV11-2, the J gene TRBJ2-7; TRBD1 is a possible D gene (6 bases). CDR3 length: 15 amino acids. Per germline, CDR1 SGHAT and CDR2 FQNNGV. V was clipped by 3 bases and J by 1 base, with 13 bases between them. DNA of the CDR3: TGTGCCAGCAGCTTCGAACAGGGCCGTTCCTACGAGCAGTACTTC. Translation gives CASSFEQGRSYEQYF.

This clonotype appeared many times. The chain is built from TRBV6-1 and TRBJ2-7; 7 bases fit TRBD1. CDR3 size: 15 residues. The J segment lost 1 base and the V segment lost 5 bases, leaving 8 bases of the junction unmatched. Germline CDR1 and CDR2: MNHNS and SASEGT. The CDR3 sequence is CASSLRDSSSYEQYF. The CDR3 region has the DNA TGTGCCAGCAGTCTCCGGGACAGTTCTTCCTACGAGCAGTACTTC.

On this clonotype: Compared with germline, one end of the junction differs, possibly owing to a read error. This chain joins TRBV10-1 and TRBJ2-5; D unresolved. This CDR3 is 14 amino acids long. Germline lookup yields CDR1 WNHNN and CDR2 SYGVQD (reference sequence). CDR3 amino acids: CASSDPGPQESQYF. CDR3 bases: TGCGCCAGCAGTGACCCCGGGCCCCAAGAGAGCCAGTACTTC.

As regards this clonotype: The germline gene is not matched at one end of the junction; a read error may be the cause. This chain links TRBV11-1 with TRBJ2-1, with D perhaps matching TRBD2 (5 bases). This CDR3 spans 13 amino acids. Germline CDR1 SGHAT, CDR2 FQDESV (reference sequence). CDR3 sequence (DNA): TGTTCCAGCAGCTTCTTAGGACTGGGGGAGCAGTTCTTC. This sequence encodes CSSSFLGLGEQFF.

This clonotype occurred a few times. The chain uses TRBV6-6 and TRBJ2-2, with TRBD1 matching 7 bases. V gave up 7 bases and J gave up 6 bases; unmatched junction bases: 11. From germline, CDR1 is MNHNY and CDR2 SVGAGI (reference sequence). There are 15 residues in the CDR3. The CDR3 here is CASIDRVSASGELFF. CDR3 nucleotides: TGTGCCAGCATCGACAGGGTCTCTGCGTCCGGGGAGCTGTTTTTT.

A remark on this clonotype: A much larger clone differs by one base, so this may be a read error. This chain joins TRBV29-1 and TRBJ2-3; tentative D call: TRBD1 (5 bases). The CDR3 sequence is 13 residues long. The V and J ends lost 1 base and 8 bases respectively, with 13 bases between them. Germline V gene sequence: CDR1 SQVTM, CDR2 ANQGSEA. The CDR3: CSVEASLRGTQYF. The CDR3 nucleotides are TGCAGCGTTGAAGCATCCCTTAGGGGTACGCAGTATTTT.

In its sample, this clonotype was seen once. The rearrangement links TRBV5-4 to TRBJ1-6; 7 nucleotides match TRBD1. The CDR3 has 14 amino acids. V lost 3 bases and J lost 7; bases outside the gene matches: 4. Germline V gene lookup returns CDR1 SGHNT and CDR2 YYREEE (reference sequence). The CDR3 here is CASSWGQRNSPLHF. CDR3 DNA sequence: TGTGCCAGCAGCTGGGGACAGAGGAATTCACCCCTCCACTTT.

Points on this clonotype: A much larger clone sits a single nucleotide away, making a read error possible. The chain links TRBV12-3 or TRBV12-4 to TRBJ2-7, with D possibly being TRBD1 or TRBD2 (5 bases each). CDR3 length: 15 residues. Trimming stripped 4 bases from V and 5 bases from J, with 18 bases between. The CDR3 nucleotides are TGTGCCAGCAGTTCGGTCGGGACCGCACGGAACGAGCAGTACTTC. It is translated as CASSSVGTARNEQYF.

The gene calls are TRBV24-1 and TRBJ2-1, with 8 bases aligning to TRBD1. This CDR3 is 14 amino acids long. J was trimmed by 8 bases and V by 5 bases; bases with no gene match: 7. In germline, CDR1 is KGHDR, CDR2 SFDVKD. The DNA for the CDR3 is TGTGCCACCAGTGTAGGACAGGGATCCCATGAGCAGTTCTTC. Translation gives CATSVGQGSHEQFF.

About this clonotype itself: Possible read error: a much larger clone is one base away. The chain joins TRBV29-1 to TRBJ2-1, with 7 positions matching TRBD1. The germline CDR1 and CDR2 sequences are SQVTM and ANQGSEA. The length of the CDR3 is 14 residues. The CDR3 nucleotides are TGCAGGGCCCCGACAGGGTTCAGGAGGAATGAGCAGTTCTTC. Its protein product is CRAPTGFRRNEQFF.

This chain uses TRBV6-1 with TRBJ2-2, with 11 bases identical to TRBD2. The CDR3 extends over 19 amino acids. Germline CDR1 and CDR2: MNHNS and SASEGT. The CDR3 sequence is CATRLSRLAGGRNPGELFF. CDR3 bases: TGTGCTACCCGTTTATCTAGGCTAGCGGGAGGACGAAACCCCGGGGAGCTGTTTTTT.

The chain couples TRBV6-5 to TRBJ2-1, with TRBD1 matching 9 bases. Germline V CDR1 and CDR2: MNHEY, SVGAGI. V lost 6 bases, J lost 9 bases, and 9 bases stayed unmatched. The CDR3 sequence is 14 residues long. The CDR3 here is CASRRGDRVSEQFF. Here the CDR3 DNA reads TGTGCCAGCAGAAGGGGGGACAGGGTCAGTGAGCAGTTCTTC.

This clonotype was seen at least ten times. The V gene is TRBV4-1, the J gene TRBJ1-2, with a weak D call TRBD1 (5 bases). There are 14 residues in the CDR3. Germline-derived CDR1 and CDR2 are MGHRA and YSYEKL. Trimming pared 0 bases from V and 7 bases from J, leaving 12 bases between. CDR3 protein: CASSQEGQGGGYTF. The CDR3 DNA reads TGCGCCAGCAGCCAAGAAGGGCAGGGCGGTGGCTACACCTTC.

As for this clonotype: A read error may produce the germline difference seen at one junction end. The CDR3 sequence: CTSSYSSVTQYF. For the CDR3, the DNA is TGTACCAGCAGTTACTCATCTGTTACCCAATACTTC. The chain couples TRBV6-2 or TRBV6-3 to TRBJ2-5, with D hard to call. The germline V gene encodes CDR1 MNHEY and CDR2 SVGEGT. The CDR3 has 12 residues.